This T cell receptor beta chain was found in a study of T-cell memory formation after mild COVID-19. Overall study results and limits: Pre-infection memory showed some responding clones, and this suggested that cross-reactive memory joined.

About this clonotype itself: As yet, its antigen is unknown.

TCRdb reprocessed the 5' RACE reads via MiXCR and lists one record per CDR3 protein. The sample has 400,000 to 500,000 distinct CDR3 sequences, roughly 17% seen once. Looked up from germline, CDR1 is SGHTA and CDR2 is FQGNSA. This CDR3 is built from 14 residues. The V end lost 3 bases, the J end lost 6 bases, and 12 bases lay between the germline ends. Material: PBMCs or a T cell subset sorted from them (not recorded which). The chain links TRBV7-2 to TRBJ2-4; D may be TRBD2 (6 bases). This TCR derives from a man aged 18 to 30 who had mild COVID-19 (a few samples of this study predate the infection). Cell type and time point are not known. DNA for the CDR3: TGTGCCAGCAGCTTGGGCGGGGTGGTAAACATTCAGTACTTC. It specifies CASSLGGVVNIQYF.